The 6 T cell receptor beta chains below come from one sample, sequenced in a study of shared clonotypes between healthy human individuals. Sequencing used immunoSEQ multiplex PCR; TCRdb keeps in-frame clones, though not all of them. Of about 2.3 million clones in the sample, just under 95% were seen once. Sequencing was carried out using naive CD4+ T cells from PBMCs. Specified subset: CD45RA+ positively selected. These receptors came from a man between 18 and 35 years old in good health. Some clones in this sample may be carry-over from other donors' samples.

CDR3 sequence (DNA): TGCAGCGTTGATGCCCGTCCAGGGGGCACAGATACGCAGTATTTT. It encodes CSVDARPGGTDTQYF. The rearrangement uses TRBV29-1 and TRBJ2-3, with a possible D match to TRBD1 (6 bases). Trimming removed 3 bases at V and 1 base at J, with 14 bases between. The CDR3 has 15 residues. Germline CDR1 SQVTM, CDR2 ANQGSEA.

The CDR3 DNA reads TGTGCCAGCAGCTTGGTCTCAGCGGGAAGAGATACGCAGTATTTT. Translating it yields CASSLVSAGRDTQYF. The rearrangement links TRBV5-6 to TRBJ2-3, with 7 bases matching TRBD2. The germline V gene encodes CDR1 SGHDT and CDR2 YYEEEE. CDR3 length: 15 amino acids. V lost 0 bases to trimming and J lost 5 bases; unmatched junction nucleotides: 6.

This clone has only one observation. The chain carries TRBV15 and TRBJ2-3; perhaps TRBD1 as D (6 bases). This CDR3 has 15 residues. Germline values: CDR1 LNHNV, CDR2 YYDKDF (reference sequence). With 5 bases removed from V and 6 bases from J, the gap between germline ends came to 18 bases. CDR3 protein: CATSLKGQRGDTQYF. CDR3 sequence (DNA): TGTGCCACCAGCCTTAAGGGTCAGAGGGGGGATACGCAGTATTTT.

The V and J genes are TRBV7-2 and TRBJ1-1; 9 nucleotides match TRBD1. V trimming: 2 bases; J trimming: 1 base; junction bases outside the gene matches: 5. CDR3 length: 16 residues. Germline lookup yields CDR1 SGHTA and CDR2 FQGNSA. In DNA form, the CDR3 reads TGTGCCAGCAGCTTACCAGGACAGGGGACGAACACTGAAGCTTTCTTT. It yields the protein CASSLPGQGTNTEAFF.

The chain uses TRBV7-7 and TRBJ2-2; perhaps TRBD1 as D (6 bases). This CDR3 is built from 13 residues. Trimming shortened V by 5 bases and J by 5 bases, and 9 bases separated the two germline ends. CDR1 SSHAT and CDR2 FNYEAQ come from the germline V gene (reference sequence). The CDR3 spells CASSPTGTGELFF. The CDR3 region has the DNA TGTGCCAGCAGCCCTACAGGGACCGGGGAGCTGTTTTTT.

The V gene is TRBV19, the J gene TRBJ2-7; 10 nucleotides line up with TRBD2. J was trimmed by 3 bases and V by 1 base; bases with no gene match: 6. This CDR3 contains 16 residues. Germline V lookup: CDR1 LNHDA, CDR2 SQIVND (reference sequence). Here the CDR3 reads CASSIVRASGSYEQYF. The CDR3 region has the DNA TGTGCCAGTAGTATAGTTAGGGCTAGCGGGAGCTACGAGCAGTACTTC.